The next 12 T cell receptor beta chains were all read from a single sample in a study of patients and donors after allogeneic stem cell transplantation. TCRdb independently ran MiXCR on the RT-PCR reads; one entry per CDR3 protein. The sample carries roughly 230,000 distinct CDR3 sequences, over 12% recorded once. The specimen sequenced was blood, either unsorted or a sorted T cell fraction (not recorded which). The origin of the receptors is a human donor who was either an allogeneic HSCT recipient or a stem cell or donor lymphocyte infusion donor (not recorded which). It is not recorded whose cells these are; they may come from a transplant donor.

V gene TRBV27 combines with J gene TRBJ1-5, with D maybe TRBD1 (6 bases). Trimming cost V 2 bases and J 4 bases, with 12 bases left between them. Germline-derived CDR1 and CDR2 are MNHEY and SMNVEV (reference sequence). This CDR3 contains 15 residues. This CDR3 is CASSLNGQPNQPQHF. The CDR3 DNA is TGTGCCAGCAGTTTAAATGGACAGCCAAATCAGCCCCAGCATTTT.

The chain couples TRBV20-1 to TRBJ2-1, with 10 bases lining up with TRBD2. CDR1 and CDR2 from the germline V gene are DFQATT and SNEGSKA (reference sequence). The CDR3 length is 13 residues. V shed 5 bases and J 6 bases; nucleotides not matched to a gene: 4. CDR3 nucleotides: TGCAGTGCTGAGCGGGGGGGAACCAATGAGCAGTTCTTC. Translated: CSAERGGTNEQFF.

Ten or more counts support this clonotype. The chain is built from TRBV7-2 and TRBJ2-3; D unclear. This CDR3 has 14 residues. V was shortened by 1 base and J by 2 bases, with 7 bases between the two germline ends. Germline CDR1 and CDR2: SGHTA and FQGNSA. CDR3 nucleotides: TGTGCCAGCAGCTTAGGGCAGTACACAGATACGCAGTATTTT. Encoded protein: CASSLGQYTDTQYF.

This clonotype was detected a few times. V and J are TRBV3-1 and TRBJ1-1, with D unclear. The CDR3 is made up of 15 amino acids. V was cut by 3 bases and J by 0 bases, with 11 bases left in between. CDR1 is LGHDT, CDR2 YNNKEL, per germline (reference sequence). The CDR3 is CASSHYLQLNTEAFF. The CDR3 bases are TGTGCCAGCAGCCATTATTTACAGCTGAACACTGAAGCTTTCTTT.

In this sample, this clonotype turned up many times. The chain uses TRBV4-1 and TRBJ2-2; 13 nucleotides agree with TRBD2. This CDR3 is built from 17 residues. The V gene end was trimmed by 4 bases and the J gene end by 1 base; junction bases not matched to a gene: 3. Looked up from germline, CDR1 is MGHRA and CDR2 is YSYEKL. The CDR3 is CASSPWTSGRNTGELFF. The CDR3 nucleotides are TGCGCCAGCAGCCCCTGGACTAGCGGGAGGAACACCGGGGAGCTGTTTTTT.

This clonotype showed up many times. The V and J genes are TRBV20-1 and TRBJ2-1; 7 bases line up with TRBD1. The CDR3 runs 13 residues. The germline gives CDR1 DFQATT, CDR2 SNEGSKA (reference sequence). The trim removed 5 bases at V and 4 bases at J, leaving 5 bases unmatched. CDR3 nucleotides: TGCAGTGCTCGACCGACAGGGTACAATGAGCAGTTCTTC. This encodes CSARPTGYNEQFF.

In its sample, this clonotype was seen many times. The rearrangement joins TRBV30 to TRBJ2-3; perhaps TRBD1 as D (6 bases). In germline, CDR1 is GTSNPN, CDR2 SVGIG (reference sequence). The CDR3 loop spans 14 amino acids. V was cut by 0 bases and J by 9 bases, with 16 bases left in between. CDR3 region: CAWSVQDRLITQYF. The CDR3 region has the DNA TGTGCCTGGAGTGTACAGGACAGACTGATAACGCAGTATTTT.

The chain recombines TRBV3-1 with TRBJ2-7; 15 nucleotides agree with TRBD2. V lost 1 base to trimming and J lost 7 bases; unmatched junction nucleotides: 8. Germline CDR1 and CDR2: LGHDT and YNNKEL (reference sequence). The CDR3 covers 17 residues. The CDR3 DNA reads as TGTGCCAGCAGCCAAGCTCCGGGACTAGCGGGAGGAAGTGAGCAGTACTTC. Translating gives CASSQAPGLAGGSEQYF.

The chain couples TRBV13 to TRBJ1-1; 9 positions agree with TRBD1. CDR1 PRHDT and CDR2 FYEKMQ come from the germline V gene (reference sequence). With 10 bases clipped from V and 5 bases from J, the junction kept 11 bases outside the gene matches. CDR3 length: 14 amino acids. The CDR3 sequence: CATHNDRGETEAFF. DNA of the CDR3: TGTGCCACCCACAACGACAGGGGGGAGACTGAAGCTTTCTTT.

The genes are TRBV18 and TRBJ2-6, with a possible D match to TRBD1 (5 bases). The V and J ends lost 1 base and 0 bases respectively, with 7 bases between them. Germline CDR1 reads KGHSH; CDR2 reads LQKENI. CDR3 length equals 16 residues. CDR3 in DNA: TGTGCCAGCTCACCACGGGGCAGCTCTGGGGCCAACGTCCTGACTTTC. Protein product: CASSPRGSSGANVLTF.

At least ten counts were recorded for this clonotype. CDR3 sequence: CASSPGRQGTNYGYTF. For the CDR3, the DNA is TGTGCCAGCAGTCCGGGGAGACAGGGGACTAACTATGGCTACACCTTC. The chain carries TRBV7-9 and TRBJ1-2; 8 nucleotides match TRBD1. This CDR3 is built from 16 residues. CDR1 and CDR2 from the germline V gene are SEHNR and FQNEAQ (reference sequence). V shed 6 bases and J 0 bases; nucleotides not matched to a gene: 9.

The V call is TRBV9, the J call TRBJ1-4, with D unresolved. CDR3 length equals 15 residues. CDR1 and CDR2 (germline): SGDLS, YYNGEE. V gave up 4 bases and J gave up 0 bases, with 10 bases separating them. The CDR3 sequence: CASSLSGTTNEKLFF. The CDR3 coding sequence is TGTGCCAGCAGCCTTTCCGGGACAACTAATGAAAAACTGTTTTTT.